The 15 T cell receptor beta chains below all came from one sample that was sequenced in a study of blood T cell repertoires in COVID-19. The data were produced by immunoSEQ multiplex PCR, yet TCRdb's version contains in-frame clones alone and is incomplete. The sample includes a few hundred thousand clones, about 85% of them seen just once. Sequenced input: peripheral blood. All receptors derive from a human donor with COVID-19, enrolled during active disease. The donor label of this sample is uncertain.

The gene calls are TRBV11-2 and TRBJ1-6; 8 bases fit TRBD1. This CDR3 is 16 amino acids long. V was pared by 5 bases and J by 5 bases, with 8 bases of the junction left unmatched. CDR1 is SGHAT, CDR2 FQNNGV, per germline. The CDR3, as DNA: TGTGCCAGCAGCGCCCGGACAGGGAGTAATAATTCACCCCTCCACTTT. Translated, it gives CASSARTGSNNSPLHF.

V gene TRBV6-2 or TRBV6-3 combines with J gene TRBJ1-5; 10 bases align to TRBD1. Trimming removed 4 bases from V and 4 bases from J; junction bases left unmatched: 4. This CDR3 region has 15 residues. Germline V gene lookup returns CDR1 MNHEY and CDR2 SVGEGT. CDR3 nucleotides: TGTGCCAGCAGTTCCCGGACAGGGGGGAATCAGCCCCAGCATTTT. Encoded protein: CASSSRTGGNQPQHF.

The chain uses TRBV28 and TRBJ1-4; D might be TRBD1 (6 bases). The germline V gene has CDR1 MDHEN and CDR2 SYDVKM. V lost 6 bases and J 4 bases, leaving 12 bases between the germline ends. There are 14 residues in the CDR3. The CDR3 DNA reads TGTGCCAGCAGCCAGACAGGCTTTAATGAAAAACTGTTTTTT. It is translated as CASSQTGFNEKLFF.

This clone was recorded only once. The chain employs TRBV9 and TRBJ2-1, with 8 bases fitting TRBD1. The CDR3 is made up of 15 amino acids. The germline V gene has CDR1 SGDLS and CDR2 YYNGEE. The trim removed 3 bases at V and 0 bases at J, leaving 2 bases unmatched. The DNA of the CDR3 is TGTGCCAGCAGCGGAGGACAGGGCTCCTACAATGAGCAGTTCTTC. Its protein is CASSGGQGSYNEQFF. Together with reference TRBV9 and TRBJ2-1, the CDR3 gives the full variable domain: DSGVTQTPKHLITATGQRVTLRCSPRSGDLSVYWYQQSLDQGLQFLIQYYNGEERAKGNILERFSAQQFPDLHSELNLSSLELGDSALYFCASSGGQGSYNEQFFGPGTRLTVL.

In this sample, this clone turned up a few times. V usage is TRBV6-5 and J usage is TRBJ1-4; D not resolved. CDR3 size: 13 residues. V was cut by 4 bases and J by 7 bases, with 10 bases left in between. CDR1 MNHEY and CDR2 SVGAGI come from the germline V gene. The CDR3 DNA sequence: TGTGCCAGCAGTTCCCTCTCAGGTGAAAAACTGTTTTTT. Amino acids: CASSSLSGEKLFF.

The J gene is TRBJ2-7, the V gene TRBV11-2; TRBD1 agrees at 8 bases. CDR3 length: 14 residues. V shed 0 bases, J shed 6 bases, and the junction held 4 bases outside the gene matches. Germline CDR1 is SGHAT and CDR2 is FQNNGV. The CDR3 region is CASSLDRGRGEQYF. The CDR3 DNA reads as TGTGCCAGCAGCTTAGACAGGGGGCGCGGCGAGCAGTACTTC.

This chain joins TRBV20-1 and TRBJ2-1; possible D gene TRBD1, 7 bases. Trimming shortened V by 3 bases and J by 8 bases, and 14 bases separated the two germline ends. The CDR3 contains 13 residues. Germline lookup yields CDR1 DFQATT and CDR2 SNEGSKA (reference sequence). The CDR3 sequence: CSASGPGGYEQFF. In DNA form, the CDR3 reads TGCAGTGCTAGTGGGCCAGGGGGGTATGAGCAGTTCTTC.

The V call is TRBV7-9, the J call TRBJ2-2; D remains unclear. CDR1 and CDR2 (germline): SEHNR, FQNEAQ (reference sequence). Trimming took off 4 bases at V and 5 bases at J, with 14 bases between the two ends. The CDR3 runs 15 residues. The CDR3 reads CASSSPTARTGELFF. The DNA for the CDR3 is TGTGCCAGCAGCTCCCCGACCGCGAGGACCGGGGAGCTGTTTTTT.

V gene TRBV7-2 combines with J gene TRBJ2-1, with 8 bases aligning to TRBD2. V shed 5 bases, J shed 7 bases, and the junction held 10 bases outside the gene matches. The CDR3 covers 15 residues. Per the germline V gene, CDR1 is SGHTA and CDR2 is FQGNSA. The CDR3 DNA reads as TGTGCCAGCAGCCTAGGACTAGCAAATTTTAATGAGCAGTTCTTC. Translated, it gives CASSLGLANFNEQFF.

V usage is TRBV2 and J usage is TRBJ1-4, with D uncertain. Germline loops: CDR1 SNHLY, CDR2 FYNNEI. The CDR3 has 13 residues. Trimming pared 4 bases from V and 10 bases from J, leaving 13 bases between. The chain's CDR3 is CASSGGGYSKLFF. CDR3 coding DNA: TGTGCCAGCAGTGGGGGAGGGTACTCAAAACTGTTTTTT.

This clone turned up a few times. V and J are TRBV7-2 and TRBJ1-2; D might be TRBD1 (5 bases). Between the trimmed V and J ends, which lost 4 bases and 8 bases, there was a span of 20 bases. The CDR3 sequence is 15 residues long. Germline CDR1 SGHTA, CDR2 FQGNSA. The CDR3 region is CASSSRSEGMGGYTF. The CDR3 DNA sequence: TGTGCCAGCAGCTCGAGGTCGGAGGGGATGGGAGGCTACACCTTC.

The V gene is TRBV29-1, the J gene TRBJ2-3; no clear D. Trimming shortened V by 4 bases and J by 2 bases, and 10 bases separated the two germline ends. The CDR3 runs to 13 residues. The germline V gene encodes CDR1 SQVTM and CDR2 ANQGSEA. The CDR3, as DNA: TGCAGCGTTGCCCCGCGCCTCACAGATACGCAGTATTTT. Translating it yields CSVAPRLTDTQYF.

The J gene is TRBJ2-3, the V gene TRBV7-2; 7 bases are shared with TRBD1. Trimming removed 4 bases from V and 0 bases from J; junction bases left unmatched: 4. Germline lookup yields CDR1 SGHTA and CDR2 FQGNSA. There are 15 residues in the CDR3. The CDR3 protein is CASSWRTGSTDTQYF. For the CDR3, the DNA is TGTGCCAGCAGCTGGAGGACAGGAAGCACAGATACGCAGTATTTT.

The chain is built from TRBV27 and TRBJ2-2; D is unresolved. The germline V gene has CDR1 MNHEY and CDR2 SMNVEV (reference sequence). V was pared by 1 base and J by 8 bases, with 11 bases between. The CDR3 spans 14 residues. The CDR3 nucleotides read TGTGCCAGCAGTTTATTCTTGAGTTCGGGGGAGCTGTTTTTT. As protein: CASSLFLSSGELFF.

This sequence joins TRBV30 and TRBJ2-2, with 7 bases lining up with TRBD2. V shed 3 bases, J shed 3 bases, and the junction held 10 bases outside the gene matches. The V gene's germline CDR1 is GTSNPN and CDR2 SVGIG (reference sequence). The CDR3 covers 16 residues. CDR3 nucleotides: TGTGCCTGGAGCCCGAGGGGAGGGGTGGACACCGGGGAGCTGTTTTTT. Its translation: CAWSPRGGVDTGELFF.